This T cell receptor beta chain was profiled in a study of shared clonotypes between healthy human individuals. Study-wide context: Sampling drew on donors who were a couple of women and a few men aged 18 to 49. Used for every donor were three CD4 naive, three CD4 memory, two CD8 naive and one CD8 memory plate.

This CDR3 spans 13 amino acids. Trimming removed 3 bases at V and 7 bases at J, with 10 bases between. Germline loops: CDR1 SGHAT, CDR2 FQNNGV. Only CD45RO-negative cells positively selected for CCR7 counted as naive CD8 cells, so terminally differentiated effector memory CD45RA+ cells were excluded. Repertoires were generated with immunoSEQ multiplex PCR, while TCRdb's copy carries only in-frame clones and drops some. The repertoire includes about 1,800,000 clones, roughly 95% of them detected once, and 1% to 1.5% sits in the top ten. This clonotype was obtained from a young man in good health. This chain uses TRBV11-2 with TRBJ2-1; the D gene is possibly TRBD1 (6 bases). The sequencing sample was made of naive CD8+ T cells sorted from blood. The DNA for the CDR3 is TGTGCCAGCAGCTTCTCAGGGGTGAATGAGCAGTTCTTC. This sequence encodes CASSFSGVNEQFF.